This T cell receptor (beta chain) was identified in a study of Tregs in tolerant kidney transplant recipients. Study-wide findings and caveats: The small number of patients limits these findings pending further validation. Biological reproducibility was not directly addressed, but technical replication error appeared minimal.

Sequenced by immunoSEQ multiplex PCR; TCRdb stores in-frame clones only, minus some. The data contain under 100,000 clones, over 85% of them singletons. Comment on this clone: Its antigen is unknown.

This CDR3 is built from 17 residues. J lost 0 bases, V lost 10 bases, and 14 bases had no gene match. Germline V gene sequence: CDR1 ENHRY, CDR2 SYGVKD. Thawed PBMCs were FACS-sorted into unstimulated CD4+CD25+CD127- regulatory T cells, CD4+CD25- non-regulatory cells, CD4 and CD8 cells. The clonotype comes from a human donor in good health. The sequencing sample was made of CD8+ T cells from blood. The genes are TRBV10-3 and TRBJ2-3; 9 positions match TRBD2. CDR3 sequence: CASHSPSGRMSTDTQYF. In DNA form, the CDR3 reads TGTGCCAGCCATTCTCCCAGCGGGAGGATGAGCACAGATACGCAGTATTTT.